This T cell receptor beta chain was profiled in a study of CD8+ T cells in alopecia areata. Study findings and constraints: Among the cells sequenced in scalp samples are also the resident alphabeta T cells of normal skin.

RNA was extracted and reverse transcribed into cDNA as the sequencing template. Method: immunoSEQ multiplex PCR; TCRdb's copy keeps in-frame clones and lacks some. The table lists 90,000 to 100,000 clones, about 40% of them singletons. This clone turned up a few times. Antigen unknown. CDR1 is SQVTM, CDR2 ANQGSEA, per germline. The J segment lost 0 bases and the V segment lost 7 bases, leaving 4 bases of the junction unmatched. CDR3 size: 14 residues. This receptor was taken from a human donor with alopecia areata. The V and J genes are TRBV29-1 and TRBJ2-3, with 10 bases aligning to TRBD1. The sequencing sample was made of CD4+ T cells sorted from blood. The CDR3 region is CSARTGGSTDTQYF. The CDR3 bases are TGCAGCGCTAGGACAGGGGGGAGCACAGATACGCAGTATTTT.